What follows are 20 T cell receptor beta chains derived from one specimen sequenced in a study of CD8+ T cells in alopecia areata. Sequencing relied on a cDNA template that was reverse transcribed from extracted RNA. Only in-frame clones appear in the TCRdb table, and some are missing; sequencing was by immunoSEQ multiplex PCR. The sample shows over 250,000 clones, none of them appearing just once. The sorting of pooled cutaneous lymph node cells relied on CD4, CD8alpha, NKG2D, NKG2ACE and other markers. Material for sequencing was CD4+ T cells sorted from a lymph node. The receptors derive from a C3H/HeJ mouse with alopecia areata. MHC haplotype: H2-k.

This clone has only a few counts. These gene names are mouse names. CDR3 amino acids: CASGGGAQAGQLYF. CDR3 DNA (partial): TGTGCCAGCGGTGGGGGGGCGCAAGCCGGG. The chain employs TRBV13-2 and TRBJ2-2; D perhaps matches TRBD2 (7 bases). The read is 4 residues too short to cover the CDR3 end, so that end is filled in from the germline J gene. Germline CDR1 NNHNN, CDR2 SYGAGS (reference sequence). V gave up 3 bases and J gave up 6 bases, with 12 bases separating them. The CDR3 runs to 14 residues.

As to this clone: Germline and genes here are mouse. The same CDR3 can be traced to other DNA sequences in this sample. The DNA read from the CDR3 is TGTGCCAGCAGTTTGGGACAGGGGACCGGG. It specifies CASSLGQGTG. The entire CDR3 sequence reads CASSLGQGTGQLYF. The chain joins TRBV19 to TRBJ2-2, with TRBD1 matching 10 bases. Read sequence stops 4 residues before the CDR3 end, and the germline J gene provides the missing end. CDR3 length: 14 residues. Germline assignment: CDR1 FNHDT and CDR2 SITEND (reference sequence). With 4 bases clipped from V and 5 bases from J, the junction kept 2 bases outside the gene matches.

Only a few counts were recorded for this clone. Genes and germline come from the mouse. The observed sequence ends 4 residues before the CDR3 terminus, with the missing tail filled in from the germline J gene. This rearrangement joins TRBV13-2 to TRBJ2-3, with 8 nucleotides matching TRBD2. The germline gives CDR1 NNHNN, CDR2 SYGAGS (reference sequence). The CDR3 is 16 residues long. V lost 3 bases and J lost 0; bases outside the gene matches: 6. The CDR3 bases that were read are TGTGCCAGCGGTGTCAGACTGGGGACTAGTGCAGAA. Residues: CASGVRLGTSAE. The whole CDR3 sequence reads CASGVRLGTSAETLYF.

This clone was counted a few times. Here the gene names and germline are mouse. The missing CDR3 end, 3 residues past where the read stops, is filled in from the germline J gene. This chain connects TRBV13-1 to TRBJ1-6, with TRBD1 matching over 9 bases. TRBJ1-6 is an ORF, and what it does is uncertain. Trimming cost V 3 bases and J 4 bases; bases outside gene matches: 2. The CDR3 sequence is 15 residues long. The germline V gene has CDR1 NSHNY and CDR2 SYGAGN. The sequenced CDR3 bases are TGTGCCAGCAGTGCCGGACAGGGGTATAATTCGCCC. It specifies CASSAGQGYNSP. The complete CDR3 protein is CASSAGQGYNSPLYF.

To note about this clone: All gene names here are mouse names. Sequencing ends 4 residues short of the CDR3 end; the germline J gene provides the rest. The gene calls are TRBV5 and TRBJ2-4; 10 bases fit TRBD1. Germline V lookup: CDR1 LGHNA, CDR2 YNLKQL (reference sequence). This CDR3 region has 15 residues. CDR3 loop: CASSPPGQGWNTLYF. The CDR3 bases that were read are TGTGCCAGCAGCCCTCCGGGACAGGGGTGGAAC.

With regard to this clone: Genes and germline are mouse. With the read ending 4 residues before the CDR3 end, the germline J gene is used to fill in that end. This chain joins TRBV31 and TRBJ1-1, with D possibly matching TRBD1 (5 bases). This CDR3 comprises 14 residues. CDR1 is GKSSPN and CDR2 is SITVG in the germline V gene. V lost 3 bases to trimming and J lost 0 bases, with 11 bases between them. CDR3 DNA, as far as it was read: TGTGCCTGGAGAAAGACAGCTACAAACACA. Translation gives CAWRKTATNT. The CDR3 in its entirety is CAWRKTATNTEVFF.

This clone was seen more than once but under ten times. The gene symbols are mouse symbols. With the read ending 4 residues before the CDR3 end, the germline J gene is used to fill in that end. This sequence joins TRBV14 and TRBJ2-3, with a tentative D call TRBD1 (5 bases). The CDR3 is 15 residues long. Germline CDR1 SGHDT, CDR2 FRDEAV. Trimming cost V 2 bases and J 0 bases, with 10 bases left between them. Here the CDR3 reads CASSLDRTSAETLYF. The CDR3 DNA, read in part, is TGTGCCAGCAGTTTAGACAGAACTAGTGCAGAA.

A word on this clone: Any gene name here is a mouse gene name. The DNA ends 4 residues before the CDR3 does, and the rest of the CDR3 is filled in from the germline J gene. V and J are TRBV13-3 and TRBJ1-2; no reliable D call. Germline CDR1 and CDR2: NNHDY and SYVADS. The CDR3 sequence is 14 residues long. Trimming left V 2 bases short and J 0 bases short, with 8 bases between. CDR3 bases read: TGTGCCAGCAGTGACGCAGATACAAACTCC. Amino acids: CASSDADTNS. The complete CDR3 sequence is CASSDADTNSDYTF.

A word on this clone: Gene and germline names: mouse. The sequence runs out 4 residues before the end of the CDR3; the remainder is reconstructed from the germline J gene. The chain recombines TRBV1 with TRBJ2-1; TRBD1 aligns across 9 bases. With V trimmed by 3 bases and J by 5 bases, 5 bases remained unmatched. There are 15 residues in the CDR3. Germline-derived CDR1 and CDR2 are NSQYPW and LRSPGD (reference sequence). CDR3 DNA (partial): TGCACCTGCAGTGCCTGGGACAGGGAGGATGCT. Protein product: CTCSAWDREDA. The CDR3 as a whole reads CTCSAWDREDAEQFF.

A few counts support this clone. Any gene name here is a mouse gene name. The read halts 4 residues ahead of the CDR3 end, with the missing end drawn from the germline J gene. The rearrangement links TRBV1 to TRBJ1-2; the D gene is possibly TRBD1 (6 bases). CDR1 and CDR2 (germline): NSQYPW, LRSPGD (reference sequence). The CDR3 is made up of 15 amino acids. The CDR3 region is CTCSADGGARSDYTF. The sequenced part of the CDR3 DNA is TGCACCTGCAGTGCAGATGGGGGGGCTAGGTCC.

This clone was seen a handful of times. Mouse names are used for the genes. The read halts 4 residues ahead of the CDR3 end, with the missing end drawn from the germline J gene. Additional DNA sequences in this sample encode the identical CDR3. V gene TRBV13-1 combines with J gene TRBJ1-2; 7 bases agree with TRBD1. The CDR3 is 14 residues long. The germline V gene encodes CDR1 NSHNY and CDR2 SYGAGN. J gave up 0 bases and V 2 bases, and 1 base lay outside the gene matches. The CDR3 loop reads CASSEGQTNSDYTF. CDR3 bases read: TGTGCCAGCAGTGAGGGACAGACAAACTCC.

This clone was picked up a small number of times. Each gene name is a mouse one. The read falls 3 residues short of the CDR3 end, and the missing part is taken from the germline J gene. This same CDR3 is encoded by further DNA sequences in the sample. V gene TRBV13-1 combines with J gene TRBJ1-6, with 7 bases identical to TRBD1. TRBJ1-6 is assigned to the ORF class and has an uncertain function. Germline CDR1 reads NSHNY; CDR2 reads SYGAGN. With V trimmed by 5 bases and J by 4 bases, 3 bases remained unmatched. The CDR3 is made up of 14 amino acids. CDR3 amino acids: CASSEDRYNSPLYF. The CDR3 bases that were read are TGTGCCAGCAGCGAGGACAGGTATAATTCGCCC.

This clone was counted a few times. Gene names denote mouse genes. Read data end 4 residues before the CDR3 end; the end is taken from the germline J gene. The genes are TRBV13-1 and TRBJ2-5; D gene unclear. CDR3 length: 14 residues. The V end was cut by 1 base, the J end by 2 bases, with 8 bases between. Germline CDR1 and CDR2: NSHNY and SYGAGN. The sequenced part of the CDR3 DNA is TGTGCCAGCAGTGATCCTGTCTCCCAAGAC. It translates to CASSDPVSQD. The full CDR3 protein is CASSDPVSQDTQYF.

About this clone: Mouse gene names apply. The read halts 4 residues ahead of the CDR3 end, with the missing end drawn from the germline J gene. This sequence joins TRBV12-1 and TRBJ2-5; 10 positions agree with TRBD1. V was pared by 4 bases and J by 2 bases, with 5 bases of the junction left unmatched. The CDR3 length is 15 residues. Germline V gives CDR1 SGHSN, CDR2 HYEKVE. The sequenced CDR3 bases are TGTGCCAGCTCCCAGACAGGGGGCGGCCAAGAC. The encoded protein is CASSQTGGGQD. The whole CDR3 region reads CASSQTGGGQDTQYF.

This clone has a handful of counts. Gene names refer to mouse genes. CDR3 region: CASSIAAGLGNYAEQFF. The part of the CDR3 DNA that was read is TGTGCCAGCAGTATAGCTGCGGGACTGGGGAACTATGCT. The chain uses TRBV19 and TRBJ2-1; TRBD2 agrees at 10 bases. The read ends 4 residues before the CDR3 terminus; that terminus is restored from the germline J gene. J lost 1 base, V lost 0 bases, and 4 bases had no gene match. CDR3 size: 17 residues. The germline V gene has CDR1 FNHDT and CDR2 SITEND (reference sequence).

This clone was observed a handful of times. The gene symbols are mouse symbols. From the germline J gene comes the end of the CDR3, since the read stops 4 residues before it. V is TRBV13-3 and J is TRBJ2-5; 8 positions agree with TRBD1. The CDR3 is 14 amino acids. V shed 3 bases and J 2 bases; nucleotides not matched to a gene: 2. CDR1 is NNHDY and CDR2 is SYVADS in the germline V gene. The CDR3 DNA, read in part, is TGTGCCAGCAGTGGTGGGACAGGCCAAGAC. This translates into CASSGGTGQD. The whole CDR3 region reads CASSGGTGQDTQYF.

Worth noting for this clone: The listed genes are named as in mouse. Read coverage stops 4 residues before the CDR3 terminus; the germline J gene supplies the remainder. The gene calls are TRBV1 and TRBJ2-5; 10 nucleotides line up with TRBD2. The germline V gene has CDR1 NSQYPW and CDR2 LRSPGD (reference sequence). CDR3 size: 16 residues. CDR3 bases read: TGCACCTGCAGTGCAGATGGGGGACTGGGGAAAGAC. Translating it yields CTCSADGGLGKD. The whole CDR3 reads CTCSADGGLGKDTQYF.

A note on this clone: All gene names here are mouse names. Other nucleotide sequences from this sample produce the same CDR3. The sequenced part of the CDR3 DNA is TGTGCCAGCAGCTCGCGGACAGGGGTGTATGCT. It encodes CASSSRTGVYA. The entire CDR3 reads CASSSRTGVYAEQFF. V gene TRBV5 combines with J gene TRBJ2-1, with 9 bases identical to TRBD1. With the read ending 4 residues before the CDR3 end, the germline J gene is used to fill in that end. Germline CDR1 and CDR2: LGHNA and YNLKQL (reference sequence). The CDR3 length is 15 residues. Trimming took 5 bases from V and 4 from J; bases not matched to a gene: 6.

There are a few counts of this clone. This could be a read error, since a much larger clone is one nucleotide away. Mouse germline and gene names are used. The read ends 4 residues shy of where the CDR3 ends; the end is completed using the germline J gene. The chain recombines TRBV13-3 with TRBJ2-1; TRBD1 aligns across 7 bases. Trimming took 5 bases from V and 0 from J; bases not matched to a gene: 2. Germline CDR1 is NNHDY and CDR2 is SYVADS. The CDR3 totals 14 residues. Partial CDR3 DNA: TGTGCCAGCAGAGACAGGGTTAACTATGCT. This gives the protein CASRDRVNYA. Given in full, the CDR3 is CASRDRVNYAEQFF.

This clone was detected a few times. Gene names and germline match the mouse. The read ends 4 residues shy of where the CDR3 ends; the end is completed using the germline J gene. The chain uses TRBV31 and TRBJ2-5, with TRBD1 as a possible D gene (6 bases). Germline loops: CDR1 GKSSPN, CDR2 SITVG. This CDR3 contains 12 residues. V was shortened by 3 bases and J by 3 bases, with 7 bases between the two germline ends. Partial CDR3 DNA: TGTGCCTGGAGGAGGGGGCAAGAC. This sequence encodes CAWRRGQD. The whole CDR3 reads CAWRRGQDTQYF.